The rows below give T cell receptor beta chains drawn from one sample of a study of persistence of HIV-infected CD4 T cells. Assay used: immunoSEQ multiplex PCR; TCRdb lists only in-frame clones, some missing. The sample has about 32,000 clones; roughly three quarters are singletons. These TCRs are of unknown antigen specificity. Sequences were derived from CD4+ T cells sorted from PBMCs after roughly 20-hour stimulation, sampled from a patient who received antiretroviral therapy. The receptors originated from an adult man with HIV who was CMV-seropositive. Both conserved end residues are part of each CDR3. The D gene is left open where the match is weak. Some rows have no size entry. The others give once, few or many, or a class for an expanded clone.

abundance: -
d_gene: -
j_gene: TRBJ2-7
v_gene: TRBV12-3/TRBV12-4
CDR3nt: TGTGCCAGCAGTTTGGGCGGAATCTACGAGCAGTACTTC
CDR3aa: CASSLGGIYEQYF

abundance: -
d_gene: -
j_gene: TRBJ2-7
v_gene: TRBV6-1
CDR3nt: TGTGCCAGCAGTGAAGCCGGACACATCTACGAGCAGTACTTC
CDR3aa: CASSEAGHIYEQYF

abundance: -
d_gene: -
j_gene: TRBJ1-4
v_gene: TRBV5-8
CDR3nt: TGTGCCAGCAGCTTGGGGGGATACTTCAGACTGTTTTTT
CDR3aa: CASSLGGYFRLFF

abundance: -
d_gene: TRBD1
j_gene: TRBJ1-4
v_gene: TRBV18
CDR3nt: TGTGCCAGCTCACCTCGACAGGGGGCGACAGAAAAACTGTTTTTT
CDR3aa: CASSPRQGATEKLFF

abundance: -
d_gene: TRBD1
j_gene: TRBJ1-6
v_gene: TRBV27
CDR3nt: TGTGCCAGCAGCTACAGGGGGGAAAGTTCACCCCTCCACTTT
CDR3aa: CASSYRGESSPLHF

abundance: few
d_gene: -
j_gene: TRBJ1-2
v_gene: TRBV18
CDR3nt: TGTGCCAGCTCCCTTACGACCCTTGCGGGAGGCTACACCTTC
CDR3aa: CASSLTTLAGGYTF

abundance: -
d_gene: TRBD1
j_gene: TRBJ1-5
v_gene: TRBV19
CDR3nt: TGTGCCAGTAGTATTGACGGACAGGGTAATCAGCCCCAGCATTTT
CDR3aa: CASSIDGQGNQPQHF

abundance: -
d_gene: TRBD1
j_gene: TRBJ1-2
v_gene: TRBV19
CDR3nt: TGTGCCACAAGTCGCGACAGGGTACAAAGCTACACCTTC
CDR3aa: CATSRDRVQSYTF

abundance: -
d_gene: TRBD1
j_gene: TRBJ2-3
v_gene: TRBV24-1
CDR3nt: TGTGCCACCAGTGATTTCGCTAGCCGGGACAGGGACACAGATACGCAGTATTTT
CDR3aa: CATSDFASRDRDTDTQYF

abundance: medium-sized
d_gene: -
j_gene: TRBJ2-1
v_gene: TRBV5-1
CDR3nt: TGCGCCAGCAGCGCCCTGGGGGATTACAATGAGCAGTTCTTC
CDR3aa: CASSALGDYNEQFF

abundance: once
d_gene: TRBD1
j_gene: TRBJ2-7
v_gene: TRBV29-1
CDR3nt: TGCAGCGTTGGGACAGGGGCGCGTGGGGAAGGGCAGTACTTC
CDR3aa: CSVGTGARGEGQYF

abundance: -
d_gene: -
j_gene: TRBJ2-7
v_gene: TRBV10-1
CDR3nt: TGCGCCAGCAGCCGGGAACTTCAGGGCGAGCAGTACTTC
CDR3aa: CASSRELQGEQYF

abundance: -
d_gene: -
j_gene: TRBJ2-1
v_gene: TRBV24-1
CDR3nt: TGTGCCACCAGTGACCATGGACTGCCCTACAATGAGCAGTTCTTC
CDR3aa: CATSDHGLPYNEQFF

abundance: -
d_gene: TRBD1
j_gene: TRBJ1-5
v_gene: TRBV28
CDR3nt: TGTGCCAGCAGTTCCCGGGACAGGGGGGGGATCAAGCCCCAGCATTTT
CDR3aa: CASSSRDRGGIKPQHF

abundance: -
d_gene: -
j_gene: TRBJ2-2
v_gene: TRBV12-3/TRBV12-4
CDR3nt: TGTGCCAGCAGTTCTAGGGAGACCGGGGAGCTGTTTTTT
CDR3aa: CASSSRETGELFF

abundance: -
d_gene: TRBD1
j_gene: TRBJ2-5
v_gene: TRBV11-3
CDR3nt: TGTGCCAGCAGCGGGACAGGGCAAGAGACCCAGTACTTC
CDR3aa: CASSGTGQETQYF

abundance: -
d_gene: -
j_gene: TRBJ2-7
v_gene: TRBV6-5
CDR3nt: TGTGCCAGCAGTTCCTTCGAACCCCCTAGCTACGAGCAGTACTTC
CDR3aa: CASSSFEPPSYEQYF

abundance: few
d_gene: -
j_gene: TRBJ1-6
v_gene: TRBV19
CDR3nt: TGTGCCAGTAGGGAAGGGGGGACCTATAATTCACCCCTCCACTTT
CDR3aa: CASREGGTYNSPLHF

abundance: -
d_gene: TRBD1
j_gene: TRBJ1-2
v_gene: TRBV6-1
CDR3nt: TGTGCCAGCAGTGAAGCTCGGACAGGGAACTATGGCTACACCTTC
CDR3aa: CASSEARTGNYGYTF

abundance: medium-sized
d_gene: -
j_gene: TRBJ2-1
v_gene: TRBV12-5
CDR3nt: TGTGCTAGTGGTTTGGTAAATGATGGACGGACGATTAGCAATGAGCAGTTCTTC
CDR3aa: CASGLVNDGRTISNEQFF

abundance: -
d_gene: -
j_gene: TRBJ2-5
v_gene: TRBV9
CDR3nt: TGTGCCAGCAGCGTTATGGAACAGGGCAAGACCCAGTACTTC
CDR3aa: CASSVMEQGKTQYF

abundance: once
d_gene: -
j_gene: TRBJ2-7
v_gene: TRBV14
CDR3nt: TGTGCCAGCAGCCAAGATTGGGACAGCGGGGAGCAGTACTTC
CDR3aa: CASSQDWDSGEQYF

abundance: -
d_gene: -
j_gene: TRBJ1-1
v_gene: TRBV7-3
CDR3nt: TGTGCCAGCAGCTTGACAGGTCTCGGTGAAGCTTTCTTT
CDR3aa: CASSLTGLGEAFF